A single sample gave rise to the 14 T cell receptor beta chains below, sequenced in a study of radiation and T cells in renal cell carcinoma. Sequencing was performed with immunoSEQ multiplex PCR; in TCRdb, only in-frame clones are kept and a portion is missing. The data show 80,000 or so clones, roughly nine tenths seen once. Time point: blood 4 weeks post-SBRT, at nephrectomy. The treatment is: 15 Gy SBRT to primary tumor, nephrectomy 4 weeks later. This material consisted of blood, taken from a patient whose treatment included radiotherapy and nephrectomy. All receptors come from a woman in her seventies with renal cell carcinoma.

The CDR3 coding sequence is TGCGCCAGCCAGGGGGCATCAGCCCAGTACTTC. Protein sequence: CASQGASAQYF. The chain carries TRBV10-2 and TRBJ2-5; 8 positions match TRBD1. J was trimmed by 9 bases and V by 8 bases; bases with no gene match: 5. In germline, CDR1 is WSHSY, CDR2 SAAADI. The CDR3 sequence is 11 residues long.

The rearrangement uses TRBV27 and TRBJ1-6, with unresolved D. V was trimmed by 5 bases and J by 9 bases, leaving 14 bases between them. CDR1 is MNHEY, CDR2 SMNVEV, per germline (reference sequence). The CDR3 runs to 14 residues. The DNA for the CDR3 is TGTGCCAGCAGTCCCCTGGACTCGTCTTCACCCCTCCACTTT. It codes for CASSPLDSSSPLHF.

The chain carries TRBV19 and TRBJ1-1; D is ambiguous. V lost 1 base to trimming and J lost 7 bases, with 22 bases between them. This CDR3 has 17 residues. In germline, CDR1 is LNHDA, CDR2 SQIVND (reference sequence). Written as DNA, the CDR3 is TGTGCCAGTAGTATAGTCGGAGCTTTTCGTGGAGCTGGTGAAGCTTTCTTT. Residues: CASSIVGAFRGAGEAFF.

J is TRBJ1-3 and V is TRBV18, with 7 nucleotides matching TRBD1. CDR3 length equals 14 residues. CDR1 KGHSH and CDR2 LQKENI come from the germline V gene. Trimming at V came to 3 bases and at J to 3 bases, leaving 2 bases not matched to a gene. CDR3 bases: TGTGCCAGCTCACCTGGGACAGTTGGAAACACCATATATTTT. It translates to CASSPGTVGNTIYF.

The J gene is TRBJ2-3, the V gene TRBV5-1, with D hard to call. V was pared by 3 bases and J by 0 bases, with 20 bases between. The CDR3 extends over 18 amino acids. CDR1 is SGHRS, CDR2 YFSETQ, per germline. The CDR3 region is CASSSGMAHLLSTDTQYF. CDR3 DNA sequence: TGCGCCAGCAGCTCCGGAATGGCCCACCTGTTAAGCACAGATACGCAGTATTTT.

V usage is TRBV25-1 and J usage is TRBJ2-2; the match to TRBD1 covers 10 bases. There are 15 residues in the CDR3. V gave up 4 bases and J gave up 7 bases; unmatched junction bases: 6. Germline assignment: CDR1 MGHDK and CDR2 SYGVNS. In DNA form, the CDR3 reads TGTGCCAGCAGTGGTGGGACAGGGGTTGGCGGGGAGCTGTTTTTT. It specifies CASSGGTGVGGELFF.

This rearrangement joins TRBV30 to TRBJ1-2; the D gene is possibly TRBD1 (5 bases). V dropped 5 bases and J dropped 3 bases, with 7 bases sitting between them. Germline V gene lookup returns CDR1 GTSNPN and CDR2 SVGIG (reference sequence). The CDR3 consists of 11 residues. The chain's CDR3 is CAWARDYGYTF. The CDR3 DNA follows: TGTGCCTGGGCCAGGGACTATGGCTACACCTTC.

The V and J genes are TRBV4-2 and TRBJ1-6; D uncertain. The V end was cut by 1 base, the J end by 11 bases, with 12 bases between. In germline, CDR1 is LGHNA, CDR2 YNFKEQ. This CDR3 contains 14 residues. In DNA, the CDR3 is TGTGCCAGCAGCCAAGGGGAGGAGAGCCCACCCCTCCACTTT. Translation: CASSQGEESPPLHF.

The CDR3 DNA reads TGTGCCATCCAGGGGTCTAACTATGGCTACACCTTC. Its translation: CAIQGSNYGYTF. This sequence joins TRBV28 and TRBJ1-2; a possible D gene is TRBD1 (6 bases). Germline V gene lookup returns CDR1 MDHEN and CDR2 SYDVKM. The V gene lost 10 bases and the J gene lost 0 bases, with 9 bases spanning the gap. The CDR3 is 12 amino acids.

V usage is TRBV30 and J usage is TRBJ2-2, with TRBD1 identical over 9 bases. This CDR3 has 13 residues. J was trimmed by 7 bases and V by 3 bases; bases with no gene match: 3. Germline V gene lookup returns CDR1 GTSNPN and CDR2 SVGIG (reference sequence). The CDR3 sequence: CAWSDRGYGELFF. In DNA, the CDR3 is TGTGCCTGGAGCGACAGGGGGTACGGGGAGCTGTTTTTT.

V and J are TRBV14 and TRBJ2-5, with D uncertain. This CDR3 has 15 residues. Germline V gene data show CDR1 as SGHDN and CDR2 as FVKESK. V lost 0 bases, J lost 4 bases, and 12 bases lay in between. As DNA, the CDR3 is TGTGCCAGCAGCCAAGAAACAGCGAGAGCAGAGACCCAGTACTTC. Translated: CASSQETARAETQYF. Looking up the rest from reference TRBV14 and TRBJ2-5 gives the full variable domain: EAGVTQFPSHSVIEKGQTVTLRCDPISGHDNLYWYRRVMGKEIKFLLHFVKESKQDESGMPNNRFLAERTGGTYSTLKVQPAELEDSGVYFCASSQETARAETQYFGPGTRLLVL.

This clone was seen a single time. This chain joins TRBV9 and TRBJ2-1, with D perhaps assigned TRBD1 or TRBD2 (5 bases each). Germline-derived CDR1 and CDR2 are SGDLS and YYNGEE. There are 14 residues in the CDR3. Trimming left V 3 bases short and J 5 bases short, with 12 bases between. The CDR3 reads CASSEGPADNEQFF. The CDR3 nucleotides are TGTGCCAGCAGCGAGGGACCTGCGGACAATGAGCAGTTCTTC.

The J gene is TRBJ1-2, the V gene TRBV9; TRBD1 is a possible D gene (5 bases). V gave up 4 bases and J gave up 6 bases, with 19 bases separating them. Germline V gene sequence: CDR1 SGDLS, CDR2 YYNGEE. The CDR3 has 15 residues. CDR3 sequence reads: CASSPTGDPLNGYTF. In DNA form, the CDR3 reads TGTGCCAGCAGCCCTACGGGGGACCCCTTAAATGGCTACACCTTC.

J is TRBJ1-1 and V is TRBV7-2; D might be TRBD1 (5 bases). Trimming left V 5 bases short and J 1 base short, with 11 bases between. Germline assignment: CDR1 SGHTA and CDR2 FQGNSA. This CDR3 has 14 amino acids. DNA of the CDR3: TGTGCCAGCAGCCGCCGAGGGGAGAACACTGAAGCTTTCTTT. Its translation: CASSRRGENTEAFF.